Following are 23 T cell receptor beta chains from one sample sequenced in a study of blood T cell repertoires in COVID-19 (dated by TCRdb to about 2020). The library was built by means of the immunoSEQ multiplex PCR assay. In TCRdb, the immuneACCESS table is reduced to in-frame sequences with V and J assigned. These tables do not hold every clone; where another copy was compared, an unresolved V gene accounts for under half, and the others remain unexplained. The sample table holds some 150,000 clones, of which 70% to 90% were seen once. Jointly, the top ten make up 9.5% to 13% of the sample. Material for sequencing was peripheral blood. These receptor sequences come from a woman in her sixties with COVID-19, enrolled during active disease.

The chain recombines TRBV3-1 (or the pseudogene TRBV3-2) with TRBJ2-2; TRBD2 aligns across 9 bases. V trimming: 5 bases; J trimming: 2 bases; junction bases outside the gene matches: 3. Looked up from germline, CDR1 is LGHDT and CDR2 is YNNKEL (reference sequence). The CDR3 is 15 residues long. The CDR3 loop reads CASSLAGDNTGELFF. The CDR3 DNA sequence: TGTGCCAGCAGCTTAGCGGGAGACAACACCGGGGAGCTGTTTTTT.

The chain is built from TRBV21-1 and TRBJ1-6; TRBD1 is the table's D call and was not checked against the DNA. TRBV21-1 is a pseudogene. This CDR3 has 16 residues. This chain's CDR3 is CASSSRWTGSNSPLHF. The DNA of the CDR3 is TGTGCCAGCAGCTCCCGGTGGACAGGGTCCAATTCACCCCTCCACTTT.

The chain uses TRBV9 and TRBJ1-3; 10 bases fit TRBD1. In germline, CDR1 is SGDLS, CDR2 YYNGEE. This CDR3 contains 17 residues. The junction had 7 bases not matched to a gene; V was cut back by 3 bases and J by 1 base. Here the CDR3 reads CASSGWTGGRSGNTIYF. The CDR3 nucleotides are TGTGCCAGCAGCGGCTGGACAGGGGGTAGATCTGGAAACACCATATATTTT.

This clone showed up just a few times. The rearrangement links TRBV10-3 to TRBJ1-2, with a possible D match to TRBD1 (5 bases). V lost 0 bases and J lost 4, with 9 bases in between. This CDR3 has 14 residues. Per the germline V gene, CDR1 is ENHRY and CDR2 is SYGVKD. The CDR3 loop is CAISESSTAYGYTF. CDR3 in DNA: TGTGCCATCAGTGAGTCGTCGACAGCCTATGGCTACACCTTC.

This chain connects TRBV15 to TRBJ2-7; D call uncertain. The germline gives CDR1 LNHNV, CDR2 YYDKDF (reference sequence). V was clipped by 0 bases and J by 1 base, with 10 bases between them. The CDR3 has 15 residues. The CDR3: CATSRDTQRSYEQYF. The CDR3 DNA sequence: TGTGCCACCAGCAGAGACACACAACGATCCTACGAGCAGTACTTC.

The chain uses TRBV6-5 and TRBJ1-1; TRBD1 matches 11 bases. CDR3 size: 16 residues. From germline, CDR1 is MNHEY and CDR2 SVGAGI. The V and J ends lost 4 bases and 4 bases, in that order; junction bases with no gene match: 8. Here the CDR3 reads CASSSRTGGMSTEAFF. The CDR3 region has the DNA TGTGCCAGCAGTTCTCGGACAGGGGGCATGAGCACTGAAGCTTTCTTT.

The chain couples TRBV9 to TRBJ1-1, with D tentatively TRBD1 (6 bases). The CDR3 loop spans 17 amino acids. Germline V gives CDR1 SGDLS, CDR2 YYNGEE. Trimming removed 4 bases at V and 4 bases at J, with 23 bases between. As DNA, the CDR3 is TGTGCCAGCAGCCCACACAATCCAGGACAGTGGGGCACTGAAGCTTTCTTT. Protein: CASSPHNPGQWGTEAFF.

The table lists this clone with a few counts. V gene TRBV27 combines with J gene TRBJ2-7, with D perhaps TRBD2 (6 bases). V shed 5 bases and J shed 2 bases, with 13 bases lying between them. The CDR3 sequence is 14 residues long. Germline CDR1 is MNHEY and CDR2 is SMNVEV (reference sequence). CDR3 coding DNA: TGTGCCAGCAGTCGGGAGACACCTCCCTACGAGCAGTACTTC. This codes for CASSRETPPYEQYF.

This clone was detected once. V gene TRBV6-1 combines with J gene TRBJ1-1; D not certain. Trimming cost V 2 bases and J 4 bases, with 5 bases left between them. Looked up from germline, CDR1 is MNHNS and CDR2 is SASEGT. CDR3 length: 12 amino acids. CDR3 loop: CASSESGTEAFF. CDR3 DNA: TGTGCCAGCAGTGAATCGGGCACTGAAGCTTTCTTT.

V and J are TRBV30 and TRBJ2-2; 8 bases agree with TRBD1. The CDR3 sequence is 15 residues long. J was trimmed by 4 bases and V by 2 bases; bases with no gene match: 6. Germline loops: CDR1 GTSNPN, CDR2 SVGIG (reference sequence). The CDR3 nucleotides read TGTGCCTGGAGTCCGGGACAGGCAGGCACCGGGGAGCTGTTTTTT. Translating gives CAWSPGQAGTGELFF.

The table lists this clone with a count of one. V is TRBV19 and J is TRBJ2-2, with D possibly matching TRBD2 (7 bases). Germline CDR1 reads LNHDA; CDR2 reads SQIVND (reference sequence). CDR3 length equals 14 residues. V dropped 10 bases and J dropped 6 bases, with 18 bases sitting between them. CDR3 protein: CATGAGGQAGELFF. DNA for the CDR3: TGTGCCACCGGGGCCGGGGGGCAAGCCGGGGAGCTGTTTTTT.

The V and J genes are TRBV21-1 and TRBJ2-7; the table's D gene call, TRBD1, was not cross checked with the DNA. TRBV21-1 is given as a pseudogene. This CDR3 comprises 13 residues. The CDR3 spells CASSPRQAYEQYF. The CDR3 nucleotides are TGTGCCAGCAGCCCTCGACAGGCCTACGAGCAGTACTTC.

The chain combines TRBV6-6 with TRBJ2-1; the match to TRBD2 covers 9 bases. Germline CDR1 reads MNHNY; CDR2 reads SVGAGI (reference sequence). The CDR3 spans 14 residues. The V and J ends lost 3 bases and 8 bases, in that order; junction bases with no gene match: 5. CDR3 DNA sequence: TGTGCCAGCAGTTATCGTAGCGGGAGAGATGAGCAGTTCTTC. Its translation is CASSYRSGRDEQFF.

The chain joins TRBV2 to TRBJ2-2; 7 nucleotides line up with TRBD1. Germline assignment: CDR1 SNHLY and CDR2 FYNNEI. The CDR3 is 14 amino acids. V was clipped by 7 bases and J by 1 base; unmatched bases: 3. The CDR3 protein is CASTWTGNTGELFF. In DNA, the CDR3 is TGTGCCAGCACCTGGACAGGGAACACCGGGGAGCTGTTTTTT.

V and J are TRBV6-2 or TRBV6-3 and TRBJ1-2; TRBD1 agrees at 7 bases. The junction had 12 bases not matched to a gene; V was cut back by 6 bases and J by 5 bases. Germline lookup yields CDR1 MNHEY and CDR2 SVGEGT. This CDR3 is 15 amino acids long. In DNA form, the CDR3 reads TGTGCCAGCAGCCCTTTGAGGGGGCTAAGGTATGGCTACACCTTC. As protein: CASSPLRGLRYGYTF.

This clone was observed once. The V gene is TRBV19, the J gene TRBJ2-7; the match to TRBD1 covers 11 bases. Per the germline V gene, CDR1 is LNHDA and CDR2 is SQIVND (reference sequence). This CDR3 is 15 amino acids long. The V and J ends lost 5 bases and 3 bases, in that order; junction bases with no gene match: 6. CDR3 DNA sequence: TGTGCCAGTAGTGAGGAGGGACAGGGGGTCTACGAGCAGTACTTC. This encodes CASSEEGQGVYEQYF.

CDR3 DNA sequence: TGCGCCAGCAGCCCGCAAATCGCAGGGGGCGATGGCTACACCTTC. Translating it yields CASSPQIAGGDGYTF. This chain links TRBV5-1 with TRBJ1-2; 8 bases are a match to TRBD1. V lost 4 bases and J lost 6; bases outside the gene matches: 11. Germline V gives CDR1 SGHRS, CDR2 YFSETQ. This CDR3 spans 15 amino acids.

The rearrangement links TRBV6-6 to TRBJ2-2; the D gene is possibly TRBD2 (6 bases). Germline V gives CDR1 MNHNY, CDR2 SVGAGI (reference sequence). V was cut by 7 bases and J by 1 base, with 13 bases left in between. The CDR3 spans 15 residues. The CDR3 bases are TGTGCCAGCACCCTATTGGGGGGGAACACCGGGGAGCTGTTTTTT. Residues: CASTLLGGNTGELFF.

The V and J genes are TRBV24-1 and TRBJ1-2, with D possibly being TRBD1 (6 bases). This CDR3 is 14 amino acids long. V dropped 1 base and J dropped 4 bases, with 9 bases sitting between them. Germline V gene lookup returns CDR1 KGHDR and CDR2 SFDVKD. The CDR3 DNA sequence: TGTGCCACCAGTGATTTCAGGACAGCCTATGGCTACACCTTC. Its translation is CATSDFRTAYGYTF.

This sequence joins TRBV7-2 and TRBJ2-1; D remains ambiguous. V shed 7 bases and J shed 0 bases, with 13 bases lying between them. This CDR3 has 15 amino acids. CDR1 is SGHTA, CDR2 FQGNSA, per germline. The CDR3 protein is CASTPFLSSYNEQFF. In DNA form, the CDR3 reads TGTGCCAGCACCCCCTTTTTGAGCTCCTACAATGAGCAGTTCTTC.

The table lists this clone with a count of one. This sequence joins TRBV7-2 and TRBJ2-7; weak D call: TRBD1 (6 bases). The length of the CDR3 is 14 residues. Looked up from germline, CDR1 is SGHTA and CDR2 is FQGNSA. Trimming took 2 bases from V and 3 from J, leaving 11 bases between them. The CDR3 region is CASSLRQVLYEQYF. Here the CDR3 DNA reads TGTGCCAGCAGCTTACGACAGGTCCTCTACGAGCAGTACTTC.

V is TRBV2 and J is TRBJ1-5, with 10 bases identical to TRBD1. Germline V CDR1 and CDR2: SNHLY, FYNNEI. After removal of 5 bases from V and 4 bases from J, the junction contained 14 bases not matched to a gene. CDR3 length: 18 amino acids. CDR3 nucleotides: TGTGCCAGCAGTTCCCGGGACAGGGGAGTTGGTGGAAATCAGCCCCAGCATTTT. Residues: CASSSRDRGVGGNQPQHF. The variable domain in full, completed from reference TRBV2 and TRBJ1-5, reads EPEVTQTPSHQVTQMGQEVILRCVPISNHLYFYWYRQILGQKVEFLVSFYNNEISEKSEIFDDQFSVERPDGSNFTLKIRSTKLEDSAMYFCASSSRDRGVGGNQPQHFGDGTRLSIL.

V is TRBV6-5 and J is TRBJ1-5; D remains unclear. V gave up 0 bases and J gave up 1 base, with 7 bases separating them. Germline V gene data show CDR1 as MNHEY and CDR2 as SVGAGI. The CDR3 sequence is 15 residues long. CDR3 sequence (DNA): TGTGCCAGCAGTTACTCTCCGGGGAGCAATCAGCCCCAGCATTTT. Its protein product is CASSYSPGSNQPQHF.